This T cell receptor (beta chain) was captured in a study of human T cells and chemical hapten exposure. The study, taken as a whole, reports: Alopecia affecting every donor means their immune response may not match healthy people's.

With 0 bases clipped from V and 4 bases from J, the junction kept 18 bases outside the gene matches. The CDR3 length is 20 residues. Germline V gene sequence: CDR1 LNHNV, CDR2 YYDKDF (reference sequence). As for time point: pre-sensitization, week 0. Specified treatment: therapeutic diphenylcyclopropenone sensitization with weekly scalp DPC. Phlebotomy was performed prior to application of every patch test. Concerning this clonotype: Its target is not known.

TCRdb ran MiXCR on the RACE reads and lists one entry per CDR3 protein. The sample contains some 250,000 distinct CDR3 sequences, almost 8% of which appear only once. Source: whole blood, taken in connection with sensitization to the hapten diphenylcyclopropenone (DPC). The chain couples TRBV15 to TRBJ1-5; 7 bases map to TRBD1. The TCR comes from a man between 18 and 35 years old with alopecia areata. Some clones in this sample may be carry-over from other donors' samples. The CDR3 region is CATSRDYGTADSSMNQPQHF. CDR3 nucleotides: TGTGCCACCAGCAGAGATTATGGGACAGCCGATTCGTCAATGAATCAGCCCCAGCATTTT. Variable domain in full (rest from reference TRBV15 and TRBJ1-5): DAMVIQNPRYQVTQFGKPVTLSCSQTLNHNVMYWYQQKSSQAPKLLFHYYDKDFNNEADTPDNFQSRRPNTSFCFLDIRSPGLGDTAMYLCATSRDYGTADSSMNQPQHFGDGTRLSIL.